The 18 T cell receptor beta chains below were found in one sample sequenced in a study of blood T cell repertoires in COVID-19. Repertoires were generated with immunoSEQ multiplex PCR, while TCRdb's copy carries only in-frame clones and drops some. The top ten hold around 4.5% of the sample, which has around 200,000 clones, just over 85% seen once. Sequences were obtained from peripheral blood. The receptors shown here come from a man aged 45-65 years with acute or convalescent COVID-19.

This chain uses TRBV18 with TRBJ2-7, with 9 bases that match TRBD1. The CDR3 has 15 residues. J was trimmed by 1 base and V by 5 bases; bases with no gene match: 6. Looked up from germline, CDR1 is KGHSH and CDR2 is LQKENI. In nucleotides, the CDR3 is TGTGCCAGCTCATTAACGACAGGGGGATCCTACGAGCAGTACTTC. Translation gives CASSLTTGGSYEQYF.

The chain has TRBV7-8 and TRBJ2-5; TRBD1 agrees at 8 bases. Losses at the gene ends were 1 base for V and 5 bases for J; bases not matched to a gene: 9. CDR1 is SGHVS, CDR2 FQNEAQ, per germline. This CDR3 comprises 16 residues. The CDR3 sequence: CASSLEPGTGGETQYF. The CDR3, as DNA: TGTGCCAGCAGCTTAGAGCCCGGGACAGGTGGCGAGACCCAGTACTTC.

The chain uses TRBV7-8 and TRBJ2-5; D might be TRBD1 (6 bases). Trimming pared 5 bases from V and 5 bases from J, leaving 21 bases between. The CDR3 is 16 residues long. In germline, CDR1 is SGHVS, CDR2 FQNEAQ. In DNA, the CDR3 is TGTGCCAGCAGCCCCCGAAGGCAGGGGCTGGGGGAGACCCAGTACTTC. It translates to CASSPRRQGLGETQYF.

This clone was counted once. V is TRBV2 and J is TRBJ1-5, with D tentatively TRBD1 (5 bases). V shed 3 bases and J shed 7 bases, with 13 bases lying between them. CDR1 and CDR2 from the germline V gene are SNHLY and FYNNEI. The CDR3 runs to 14 residues. CDR3 protein: CASSEEGGEQPQHF. DNA for the CDR3: TGTGCCAGCAGTGAGGAGGGAGGGGAACAGCCCCAGCATTTT.

The V and J genes are TRBV9 and TRBJ2-7; 7 nucleotides align to TRBD1. V lost 3 bases, J lost 3 bases, and 6 bases stayed unmatched. The germline CDR1 and CDR2 sequences are SGDLS and YYNGEE. This CDR3 has 14 residues. This chain's CDR3 is CASSARWDSYEQYF. DNA of the CDR3: TGTGCCAGCAGCGCACGCTGGGACAGCTACGAGCAGTACTTC.

The chain recombines TRBV5-5 with TRBJ1-2; 7 nucleotides agree with TRBD1. The V gene's germline CDR1 is SGHKS and CDR2 YYEKEE (reference sequence). Germline trimming cut 3 bases from V and 10 bases from J; bases unmatched to any gene: 15. This CDR3 comprises 15 residues. This CDR3 is CASSSPEGAAFNYTF. CDR3 DNA sequence: TGTGCCAGCAGCTCCCCGGAGGGGGCCGCCTTCAACTACACCTTC. The entire variable domain, with the rest obtained from reference TRBV5-5 and TRBJ1-2, is as follows: DAGVTQSPTHLIKTRGQQVTLRCSPISGHKSVSWYQQVLGQGPQFIFQYYEKEERGRGNFPDRFSARQFPNYSSELNVNALLLGDSALYLCASSSPEGAAFNYTFGSGTRLTVV.

Only a few counts were recorded for this clone. The chain has TRBV6-6 and TRBJ1-2, with D maybe TRBD1 (6 bases). The V end was cut by 7 bases, the J end by 6 bases, with 18 bases between. The CDR3 has 14 residues. CDR1 and CDR2 (germline): MNHNY, SVGAGI (reference sequence). The CDR3, as DNA: TGTGCCAGCACTAAGGGGGGGACCAAGGATGGCTACACCTTC. As protein: CASTKGGTKDGYTF.

The gene calls are TRBV7-3 and TRBJ1-1, with 7 bases aligning to TRBD1. Germline V gene lookup returns CDR1 SGHTA and CDR2 FQGTGA. Losses at the gene ends were 1 base for V and 1 base for J; bases not matched to a gene: 6. CDR3 length equals 16 residues. The CDR3 DNA follows: TGTGCCAGCAGCTTAAACCCAGGGGGTGGGAACACTGAAGCTTTCTTT. Translating gives CASSLNPGGGNTEAFF.

This sequence joins TRBV14 and TRBJ1-6, with D unclear. The CDR3 is 16 amino acids. V shed 4 bases and J shed 5 bases, with 15 bases lying between them. Germline assignment: CDR1 SGHDN and CDR2 FVKESK. The DNA for the CDR3 is TGTGCCAGCAGCCCGTTCTCCGGGGTTAATAATTCACCCCTCCACTTT. It translates to CASSPFSGVNNSPLHF.

This chain uses TRBV18 with TRBJ1-5, with TRBD1 as a possible D gene (5 bases). Germline V gene data show CDR1 as KGHSH and CDR2 as LQKENI. This CDR3 contains 16 residues. Trimming stripped 3 bases from V and 6 bases from J, with 18 bases between. The CDR3 region has the DNA TGTGCCAGCTCACCCGGGCCTCCAGGGAGGGTTCAGCCCCAGCATTTT. It specifies CASSPGPPGRVQPQHF.

The chain joins TRBV12-3 or TRBV12-4 to TRBJ2-5; D perhaps matches TRBD1 (6 bases). The CDR3 length is 13 residues. Trimming pared 6 bases from V and 6 bases from J, leaving 14 bases between. The CDR3 bases are TGTGCCAGCAGGCCTACAGGGTTAAAGACCCAGTACTTC. This encodes CASRPTGLKTQYF.

The V call is TRBV5-4, the J call TRBJ1-2; no firm D call. Germline loops: CDR1 SGHNT, CDR2 YYREEE (reference sequence). Trimming pared 6 bases from V and 6 bases from J, leaving 12 bases between. The CDR3 is made up of 12 amino acids. The CDR3 loop is CASTREGNGYTF. For the CDR3, the DNA is TGTGCCAGCACGAGGGAGGGTAATGGCTACACCTTC.

The chain uses TRBV11-2 and TRBJ2-4, with a tentative D call TRBD2 (5 bases). The CDR3 is 17 amino acids. CDR1 is SGHAT, CDR2 FQNNGV, per germline. Trimming took 0 bases from V and 2 from J, leaving 14 bases between them. The CDR3 sequence: CASSLDDPTGTKNIQYF. The DNA of the CDR3 is TGTGCCAGCAGCTTAGATGACCCGACGGGGACCAAAAACATTCAGTACTTC.

The rearrangement joins TRBV7-2 to TRBJ2-5; maybe TRBD1 (6 bases). The CDR3 is 13 residues long. V lost 6 bases to trimming and J lost 2 bases, with 10 bases between them. Germline V gives CDR1 SGHTA, CDR2 FQGNSA. CDR3 sequence (DNA): TGTGCCAGCAGTGGGGGCCTACAAGAGACCCAGTACTTC. Translating gives CASSGGLQETQYF.

The chain has TRBV10-3 and TRBJ1-6; D unresolved. Trimming removed 4 bases at V and 7 bases at J, with 14 bases between. CDR3 length: 15 amino acids. In germline, CDR1 is ENHRY, CDR2 SYGVKD. CDR3 nucleotides: TGTGCCATCAGTGTCTCCGGGGAAGGAAATTCACCCCTCCACTTT. The encoded protein is CAISVSGEGNSPLHF.

V gene TRBV5-6 combines with J gene TRBJ1-5; maybe TRBD1 (5 bases). There are 13 residues in the CDR3. CDR1 and CDR2 from the germline V gene are SGHDT and YYEEEE. Trimming pared 2 bases from V and 5 bases from J, leaving 8 bases between. The CDR3 sequence is CASSFGGYQPQHF. As DNA, the CDR3 is TGTGCCAGCAGCTTCGGGGGGTATCAGCCCCAGCATTTT.

The chain joins TRBV29-1 to TRBJ2-7; 7 bases match TRBD1. Germline assignment: CDR1 SQVTM and CDR2 ANQGSEA. The J segment lost 6 bases and the V segment lost 1 base, leaving 6 bases of the junction unmatched. The CDR3 has 13 amino acids. CDR3 sequence reads: CSVEALTGTEQYF. The CDR3 DNA sequence: TGCAGCGTTGAAGCCTTGACAGGGACCGAGCAGTACTTC.

The V gene is TRBV6-5, the J gene TRBJ1-5, with D perhaps TRBD1 (5 bases). Germline CDR1 MNHEY, CDR2 SVGAGI. Between the trimmed V and J ends, which lost 4 bases and 1 base, there was a span of 11 bases. CDR3 length: 15 amino acids. The CDR3, as DNA: TGTGCCAGCAGTTCCCACGGGGGAAGCAATCAGCCCCAGCATTTT. Its translation is CASSSHGGSNQPQHF.